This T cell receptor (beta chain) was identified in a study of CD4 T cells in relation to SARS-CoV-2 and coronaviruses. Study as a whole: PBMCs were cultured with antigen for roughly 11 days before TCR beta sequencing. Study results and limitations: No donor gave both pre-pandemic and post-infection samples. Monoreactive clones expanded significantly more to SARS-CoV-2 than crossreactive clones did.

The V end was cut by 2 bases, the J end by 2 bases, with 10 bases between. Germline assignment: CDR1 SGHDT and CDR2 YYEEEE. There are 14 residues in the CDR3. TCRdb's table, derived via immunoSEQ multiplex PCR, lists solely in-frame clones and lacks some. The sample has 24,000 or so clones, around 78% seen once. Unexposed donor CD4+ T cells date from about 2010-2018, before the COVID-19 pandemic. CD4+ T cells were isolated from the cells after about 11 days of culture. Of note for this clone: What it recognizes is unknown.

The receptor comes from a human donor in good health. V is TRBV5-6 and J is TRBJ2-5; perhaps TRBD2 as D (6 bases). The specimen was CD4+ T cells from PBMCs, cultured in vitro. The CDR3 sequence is CASSLLAPQETQYF. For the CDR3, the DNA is TGTGCCAGCAGCTTACTAGCTCCACAAGAGACCCAGTACTTC.